This T cell receptor beta chain stems from a study of cytomegalovirus exposure and HLA in healthy donors. Researchers ran the PCR with 60 Vbeta and 13 Jbeta primers. Original analysis: Later analysis identified some 88 million unique TCR beta chains, around 10 million shared. The repertoire was sequenced with immunoSEQ multiplex PCR; TCRdb's copy has only in-frame clones and lacks some. D and trimming were read from the DNA, whereas the V and J calls and clone size are those reported in that table. The top ten hold roughly 4.6% of the sample, which has 130,000 to 150,000 clones, about 74% seen once. V dropped 1 base and J dropped 7; count of bases not matched to a gene: 6. CDR1 and CDR2 from the germline V gene are MNHNS and SASEGT. The CDR3 sequence is 15 residues long. Concerning this clone: No antigen is known for it.

Broader study findings: Cytomegalovirus association was listed for around 180 TCR beta chains. Three chains linked to CMV were shown in vitro to be specific for CMV antigens.

The chain combines TRBV6-1 with TRBJ2-1, with 8 positions matching TRBD2. This sequence originates from a woman between 45 and 65 years old in good health and CMV-seronegative. Sequencing was carried out using PBMCs. The chain's CDR3 is CASSEGRGAANEQFF. CDR3 sequence (DNA): TGTGCCAGCAGTGAAGGGCGGGGGGCGGCAAATGAGCAGTTCTTC.